Below, 15 T cell receptor beta chains from the same sample are listed, as sequenced in a study of cytotoxic CD8 clonotypes in ibrutinib-treated CLL. The protocol was immunoSEQ multiplex PCR, while the TCRdb copy is restricted to in-frame clones and leaves out a portion. The sample yields 45,000 to 55,000 clones, roughly 50% seen once. Sequencing used PBMCs, obtained after 12 months of ibrutinib treatment. Source of these receptors: a human donor with chronic lymphocytic leukemia.

The J gene is TRBJ2-5, the V gene TRBV30, with D possibly called TRBD1 or TRBD2 (5 bases each). Germline CDR1 reads GTSNPN; CDR2 reads SVGIG (reference sequence). V was shortened by 1 base and J by 7 bases, with 10 bases between the two germline ends. CDR3 length: 12 residues. CDR3 residues: CAWSAGTPTQYF. CDR3 bases: TGTGCCTGGAGTGCAGGGACCCCGACCCAGTACTTC.

This clone was seen ten or more times. Compared with germline, one end of the junction differs, possibly owing to a read error. V is TRBV6-6 and J is TRBJ2-1; either TRBD1 or TRBD2 may fit D (5 bases each). The CDR3 is made up of 14 amino acids. Germline V CDR1 and CDR2: MNHNY, SVGAGI (reference sequence). The CDR3 nucleotides read TGTGCCATCAGTGGTGGGGACCTCTACAATGAGCAGTTCTTC. It specifies CAISGGDLYNEQFF.

There are a few counts of this clone. The rearrangement joins TRBV2 to TRBJ1-5; D gene uncertain. Between the trimmed V and J ends, which lost 8 bases and 3 bases, there was a span of 5 bases. Per the germline V gene, CDR1 is SNHLY and CDR2 is FYNNEI. There are 11 residues in the CDR3. CDR3: CASGYNQPQHF. The CDR3 nucleotides read TGTGCCAGCGGCTACAATCAGCCCCAGCATTTT.

This clone has just one count. This chain uses TRBV5-4 with TRBJ2-7, with D maybe TRBD2 (6 bases). Germline V gives CDR1 SGHNT, CDR2 YYREEE (reference sequence). The CDR3 runs 18 residues. The ends were cut back, 4 bases at V and 5 bases at J, with 28 bases in the middle. The CDR3 sequence: CASSPSRQRVPALHEQYF. The CDR3, as DNA: TGTGCCAGCAGCCCCTCCCGACAGCGGGTCCCAGCTTTACACGAGCAGTACTTC. Filled out from reference TRBV5-4 and TRBJ2-7, the complete variable domain reads ETGVTQSPTHLIKTRGQQVTLRCSSQSGHNTVSWYQQALGQGPQFIFQYYREEENGRGNFPPRFSGLQFPNYSSELNVNALELDDSALYLCASSPSRQRVPALHEQYFGPGTRLTVT.

J is TRBJ2-3 and V is TRBV12-2; no check of the table's D call, TRBD2, against the DNA was made. TRBV12-2 is classified as a pseudogene. The CDR3 extends over 14 amino acids. DNA for the CDR3: TGTGCAAGTCGCCCGTTGGAGTGCACAGATACGCAGTATTTT. It yields the protein CASRPLECTDTQYF.

The chain uses TRBV5-1 and TRBJ1-1; 7 bases match TRBD1. The CDR3 consists of 13 residues. V dropped 7 bases and J dropped 5; count of bases not matched to a gene: 8. Germline-derived CDR1 and CDR2 are SGHRS and YFSETQ. The CDR3: CASSGQEGTEAFF. CDR3 coding DNA: TGCGCCAGCTCCGGACAGGAAGGGACTGAAGCTTTCTTT.

This clone was found a few times. The chain recombines TRBV11-2 with TRBJ2-7, with D maybe TRBD1 (6 bases). CDR3 length equals 17 residues. V was cut by 4 bases and J by 1 base, with 20 bases left in between. The germline gives CDR1 SGHAT, CDR2 FQNNGV. The CDR3 sequence is CASSWPLKTGSSYEQYF. The CDR3 DNA reads TGTGCCAGCAGCTGGCCCTTAAAGACAGGCAGTTCCTACGAGCAGTACTTC.

This clone was seen only a few times. The chain combines TRBV28 with TRBJ1-2, with D possibly being TRBD1 (5 bases). The CDR3 is made up of 14 amino acids. Germline lookup yields CDR1 MDHEN and CDR2 SYDVKM. V dropped 8 bases and J dropped 3 bases, with 16 bases sitting between them. DNA for the CDR3: TGTGCCAGCTGGGGGACGGACCCCGACTATGGCTACACCTTC. As protein: CASWGTDPDYGYTF.

Comment on this clone: Other DNA sequences from this sample encode an identical CDR3 as well. The chain couples TRBV7-2 to TRBJ2-2, with D perhaps matching TRBD2 (5 bases). Trimming pared 4 bases from V and 2 bases from J, leaving 8 bases between. This CDR3 region has 14 residues. From germline, CDR1 is SGHTA and CDR2 FQGNSA. CDR3 in DNA: TGTGCCAGCAGCTCCAGCGGAAACACCGGGGAGCTGTTTTTT. Translated: CASSSSGNTGELFF.

The chain joins TRBV19 to TRBJ2-4, with D perhaps matching TRBD1 (6 bases). The CDR3 runs 15 residues. The germline CDR1 and CDR2 sequences are LNHDA and SQIVND (reference sequence). V was shortened by 3 bases and J by 9 bases, with 18 bases between the two germline ends. The CDR3 sequence is CASSIPRAGEIIQYF. CDR3 coding DNA: TGTGCCAGTAGTATCCCCCGTGCAGGGGAGATCATTCAGTACTTC.

The chain couples TRBV7-8 to TRBJ2-1; D might be TRBD2 (6 bases). The germline gives CDR1 SGHVS, CDR2 FQNEAQ. The CDR3 loop spans 16 amino acids. The V end lost 9 bases, the J end lost 2 bases, and 20 bases lay between the germline ends. The CDR3 DNA follows: TGTGCCAGTTCAACCCTCCGGGACTCTACCTACAATGAGCAGTTCTTC. The encoded protein is CASSTLRDSTYNEQFF.

This clone was seen more than once but under ten times. The chain combines TRBV15 with TRBJ2-7; the match to TRBD2 covers 8 bases. The V gene end was trimmed by 0 bases and the J gene end by 6 bases; junction bases not matched to a gene: 4. The CDR3 sequence is 14 residues long. Germline values: CDR1 LNHNV, CDR2 YYDKDF (reference sequence). CDR3 DNA sequence: TGTGCCACCAGCAGAGAGGGAGCGGGAGCCGAGCAGTACTTC. Translating gives CATSREGAGAEQYF.

V usage is TRBV9 and J usage is TRBJ2-7; D is possibly TRBD2 (6 bases). There are 14 residues in the CDR3. The V gene's germline CDR1 is SGDLS and CDR2 YYNGEE. V lost 3 bases, J lost 0 bases, and 10 bases lay in between. In DNA, the CDR3 is TGTGCCAGCAGCGCGGGAGAGAGCTCCTACGAGCAGTACTTC. It encodes CASSAGESSYEQYF. The whole variable domain, filled in from reference TRBV9 and TRBJ2-7, reads DSGVTQTPKHLITATGQRVTLRCSPRSGDLSVYWYQQSLDQGLQFLIQYYNGEERAKGNILERFSAQQFPDLHSELNLSSLELGDSALYFCASSAGESSYEQYFGPGTRLTVT.

This clone appeared a few times. This sequence joins TRBV6-6 and TRBJ2-1; 10 positions agree with TRBD2. V dropped 5 bases and J dropped 7; count of bases not matched to a gene: 8. Per the germline V gene, CDR1 is MNHNY and CDR2 is SVGAGI (reference sequence). This CDR3 is 15 amino acids long. The DNA for the CDR3 is TGTGCCAGCAGTGGCCCCGGGACTAGCGCAAATGAGCAGTTCTTC. Its protein is CASSGPGTSANEQFF.

V gene TRBV19 combines with J gene TRBJ1-5; D is unresolved. The CDR3 runs 15 residues. Germline assignment: CDR1 LNHDA and CDR2 SQIVND (reference sequence). V was cut by 1 base and J by 0 bases, with 7 bases left in between. CDR3 amino acids: CASSIGGHSNQPQHF. CDR3 nucleotide sequence: TGTGCCAGTAGTATAGGAGGGCATAGCAATCAGCCCCAGCATTTT. Supplemented by reference TRBV19 and TRBJ1-5, the full variable domain reads DGGITQSPKYLFRKEGQNVTLSCEQNLNHDAMYWYRQDPGQGLRLIYYSQIVNDFQKGDIAEGYSVSREKKESFPLTVTSAQKNPTAFYLCASSIGGHSNQPQHFGDGTRLSIL.